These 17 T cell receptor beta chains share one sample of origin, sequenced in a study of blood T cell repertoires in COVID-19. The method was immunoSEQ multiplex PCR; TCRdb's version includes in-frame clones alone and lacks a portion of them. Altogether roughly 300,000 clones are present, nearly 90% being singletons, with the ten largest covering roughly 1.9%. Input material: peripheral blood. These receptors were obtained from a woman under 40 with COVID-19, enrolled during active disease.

The CDR3 is CASSELIGGQYF. The CDR3 DNA follows: TGTGCCAGCAGTGAACTTATCGGGGGGCAGTACTTC. V is TRBV2 and J is TRBJ2-7; maybe TRBD2 (6 bases). Trimming removed 2 bases from V and 9 bases from J, with 11 bases in between. Germline CDR1 and CDR2: SNHLY and FYNNEI. This CDR3 contains 12 residues.

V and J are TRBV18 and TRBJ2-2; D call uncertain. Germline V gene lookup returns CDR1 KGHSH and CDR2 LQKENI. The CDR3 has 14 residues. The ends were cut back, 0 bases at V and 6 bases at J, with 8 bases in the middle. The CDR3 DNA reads TGTGCCAGCTCACCACCTATGACACCCGGGGAGCTGTTTTTT. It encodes CASSPPMTPGELFF.

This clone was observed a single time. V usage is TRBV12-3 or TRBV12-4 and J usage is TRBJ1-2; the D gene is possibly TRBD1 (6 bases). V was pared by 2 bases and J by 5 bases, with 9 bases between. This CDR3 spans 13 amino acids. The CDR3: CASSLTGHYGYTF. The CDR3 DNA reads TGTGCCAGCAGTTTAACAGGGCATTATGGCTACACCTTC.

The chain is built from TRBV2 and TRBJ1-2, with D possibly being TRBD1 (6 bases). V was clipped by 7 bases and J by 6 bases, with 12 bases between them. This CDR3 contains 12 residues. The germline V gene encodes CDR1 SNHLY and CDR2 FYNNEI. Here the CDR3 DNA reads TGTGCCAGCACTCGGCAGGGGAATGGCTACACCTTC. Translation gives CASTRQGNGYTF.

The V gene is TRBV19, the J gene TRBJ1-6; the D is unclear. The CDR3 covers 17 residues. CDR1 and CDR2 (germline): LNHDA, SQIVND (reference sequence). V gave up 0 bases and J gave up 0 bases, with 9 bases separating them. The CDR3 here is CASSIERTSSYNSPLHF. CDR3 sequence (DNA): TGTGCCAGTAGTATAGAAAGAACTAGCTCCTATAATTCACCCCTCCACTTT.

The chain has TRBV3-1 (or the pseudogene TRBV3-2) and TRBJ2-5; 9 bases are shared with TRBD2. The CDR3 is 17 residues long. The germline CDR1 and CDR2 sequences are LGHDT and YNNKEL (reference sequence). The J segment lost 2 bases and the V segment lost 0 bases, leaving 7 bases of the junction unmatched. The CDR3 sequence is CASSQDGLAGFQETQYF. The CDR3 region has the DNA TGTGCCAGCAGCCAAGATGGGCTAGCGGGGTTTCAAGAGACCCAGTACTTC.

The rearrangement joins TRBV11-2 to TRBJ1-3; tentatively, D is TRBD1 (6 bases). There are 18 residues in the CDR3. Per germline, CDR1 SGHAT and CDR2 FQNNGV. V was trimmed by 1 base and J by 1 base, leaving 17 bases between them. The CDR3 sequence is CASSLGRGAIQSGNTIYF. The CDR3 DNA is TGTGCCAGCAGCTTAGGCAGGGGCGCAATTCAATCTGGAAACACCATATATTTT.

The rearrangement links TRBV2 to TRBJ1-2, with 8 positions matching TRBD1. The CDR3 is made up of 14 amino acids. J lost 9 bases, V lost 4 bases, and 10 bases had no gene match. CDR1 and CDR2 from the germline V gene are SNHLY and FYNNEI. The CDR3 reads CASSATLGTGSYTF. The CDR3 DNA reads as TGTGCCAGCAGTGCAACCCTGGGGACAGGAAGCTACACCTTC.

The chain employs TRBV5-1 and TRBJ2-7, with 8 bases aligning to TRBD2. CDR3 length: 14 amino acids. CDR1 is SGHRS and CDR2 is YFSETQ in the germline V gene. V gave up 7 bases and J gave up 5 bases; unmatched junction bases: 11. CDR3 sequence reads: CASSSGGAGNEQYF. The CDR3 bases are TGCGCCAGCTCCTCGGGGGGGGCCGGCAACGAGCAGTACTTC.

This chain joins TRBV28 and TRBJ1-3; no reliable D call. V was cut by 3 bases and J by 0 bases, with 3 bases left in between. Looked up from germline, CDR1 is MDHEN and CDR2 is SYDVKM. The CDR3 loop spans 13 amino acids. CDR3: CASSFYSGNTIYF. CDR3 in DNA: TGTGCCAGCAGTTTCTACTCTGGAAACACCATATATTTT.

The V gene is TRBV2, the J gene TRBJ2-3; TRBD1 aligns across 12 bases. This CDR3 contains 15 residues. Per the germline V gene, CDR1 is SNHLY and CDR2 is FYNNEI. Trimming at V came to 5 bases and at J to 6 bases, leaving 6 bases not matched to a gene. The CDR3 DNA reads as TGTGCCAGCAGTTCCCGGGACAGGGGGCCTGATACGCAGTATTTT. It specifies CASSSRDRGPDTQYF.

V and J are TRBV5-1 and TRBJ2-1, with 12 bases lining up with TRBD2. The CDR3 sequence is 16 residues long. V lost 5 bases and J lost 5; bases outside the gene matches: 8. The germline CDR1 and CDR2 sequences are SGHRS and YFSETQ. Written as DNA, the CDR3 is TGCGCCAGCAGGCTAGCGGGGGGGCCTGTCGACAATGAGCAGTTCTTC. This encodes CASRLAGGPVDNEQFF.

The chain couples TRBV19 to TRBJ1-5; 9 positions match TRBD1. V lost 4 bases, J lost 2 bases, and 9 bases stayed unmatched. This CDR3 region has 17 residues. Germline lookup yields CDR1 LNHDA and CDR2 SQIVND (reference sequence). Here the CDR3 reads CASSKGTGGLGNQPQHF. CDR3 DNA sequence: TGTGCCAGTAGTAAGGGAACAGGGGGCTTAGGCAATCAGCCCCAGCATTTT.

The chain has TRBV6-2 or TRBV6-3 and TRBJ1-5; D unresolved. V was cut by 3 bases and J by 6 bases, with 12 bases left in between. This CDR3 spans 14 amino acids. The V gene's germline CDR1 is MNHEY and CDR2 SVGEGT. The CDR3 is CASSYLPWAQPQHF. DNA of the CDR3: TGTGCCAGCAGTTATCTGCCTTGGGCTCAGCCCCAGCATTTT.

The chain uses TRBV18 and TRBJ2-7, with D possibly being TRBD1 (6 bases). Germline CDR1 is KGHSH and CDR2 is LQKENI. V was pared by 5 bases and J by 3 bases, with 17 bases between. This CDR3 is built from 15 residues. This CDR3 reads CASSSSGTRIYEQYF. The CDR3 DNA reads TGTGCCAGCTCATCCTCCGGGACACGGATCTACGAGCAGTACTTC.

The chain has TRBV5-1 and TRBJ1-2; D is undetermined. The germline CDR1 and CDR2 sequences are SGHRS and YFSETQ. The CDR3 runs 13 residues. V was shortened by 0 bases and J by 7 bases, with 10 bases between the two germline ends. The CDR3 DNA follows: TGCGCCAGCAGCTTGGGAACAGACCGTGGCTACACCTTC. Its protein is CASSLGTDRGYTF.

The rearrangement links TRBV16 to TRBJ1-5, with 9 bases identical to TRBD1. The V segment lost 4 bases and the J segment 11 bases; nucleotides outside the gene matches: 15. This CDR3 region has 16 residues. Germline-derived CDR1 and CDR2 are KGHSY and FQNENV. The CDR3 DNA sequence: TGTGCCAGCAGCCCCGGATGGACAGGGGCGTCTCTGGCCCAGCATTTT. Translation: CASSPGWTGASLAQHF.